This T cell receptor beta chain emerged from a study of neurological immune-mediated disorders. General observations from the study: In HTLV-1-associated myelopathy, TCR clonal expansion was greatest, and in multiple sclerosis it was least, below healthy controls.

Source material was 2 million unsorted PBMCs, stored at -80 °C in RNAlater. This clonotype was counted many times. The antigen is unknown. TCRdb itself ran the 5' RACE reads through MiXCR, one entry per CDR3 protein. The sample yields roughly 70,000 distinct CDR3 sequences, around 4.2% seen once. Germline V gene data show CDR1 as SQVTM and CDR2 as ANQGSEA. Trimming stripped 7 bases from V and 0 bases from J, with 18 bases between. The CDR3 runs to 15 residues. Sample: PBMCs. This clonotype originated in a young man with multiple sclerosis. The chain couples TRBV29-1 to TRBJ1-1; D might be TRBD1 (5 bases). DNA of the CDR3: TGCAGCGCAAGTCCAGGGTGGGGGATGAACACTGAAGCTTTCTTT. Protein: CSASPGWGMNTEAFF.